The 12 T cell receptor beta chains listed next were all sequenced from one sample in a study of a mutant IDH1 vaccine in newly diagnosed glioma. Regarding time point: baseline, week 1 (first vaccination visit). Treatment noted: pre-vaccination baseline after standard-of-care therapy. Sequencing used immunoSEQ multiplex PCR; TCRdb keeps in-frame clones, though not all of them. Of about 98,000 clones in the sample, roughly 90% were seen once. Specimen: PBMCs, collected from a glioma patient treated with radiotherapy, temozolomide or both. Source of these receptors: a woman aged 50 to 60 with glioma.

This chain links TRBV6-7 with TRBJ1-6; D is unclear. TRBV6-7 is filed as an ORF, its function uncertain. Between the trimmed V and J ends, which lost 8 bases and 12 bases, there was a span of 20 bases. CDR3 size: 14 residues. CDR3 loop: CASPRTAELGPLHF. The CDR3, as DNA: TGTGCCAGCCCTCGGACTGCCGAGTTGGGACCCCTCCACTTT.

This chain connects TRBV11-1 to TRBJ2-1, with 8 bases that match TRBD2. V trimming: 5 bases; J trimming: 5 bases; junction bases outside the gene matches: 8. Germline lookup yields CDR1 SGHAT and CDR2 FQDESV (reference sequence). This CDR3 comprises 15 residues. The CDR3 loop is CASSVSGSPHNEQFF. The CDR3 DNA follows: TGTGCCAGCAGCGTAAGCGGGAGTCCCCACAATGAGCAGTTCTTC.

The chain uses TRBV5-6 and TRBJ1-2; maybe TRBD1 (5 bases). The CDR3 runs 15 residues. Germline V CDR1 and CDR2: SGHDT, YYEEEE. Trimming removed 4 bases at V and 4 bases at J, with 17 bases between. CDR3 protein: CASSGPQGRAYGYTF. In DNA form, the CDR3 reads TGTGCCAGCAGCGGGCCCCAGGGTCGAGCCTATGGCTACACCTTC.

This clone came up once. The rearrangement joins TRBV2 to TRBJ1-5; 7 positions agree with TRBD1. This CDR3 has 13 residues. CDR1 is SNHLY and CDR2 is FYNNEI in the germline V gene. J lost 2 bases, V lost 6 bases, and 1 base had no gene match. CDR3 sequence: CASRTGRNQPQHF. The CDR3 coding sequence is TGTGCCAGCAGGACAGGGCGCAATCAGCCCCAGCATTTT.

The genes are TRBV27 and TRBJ2-7, with 9 bases identical to TRBD2. V was clipped by 4 bases and J by 1 base; unmatched bases: 11. There are 17 residues in the CDR3. Germline V gene sequence: CDR1 MNHEY, CDR2 SMNVEV (reference sequence). The CDR3 here is CASSSPRGLAPSYEQYF. Written as DNA, the CDR3 is TGTGCCAGCAGTTCCCCTCGGGGACTAGCTCCATCCTACGAGCAGTACTTC.

The chain links TRBV11-2 to TRBJ1-1, with D unclear. The CDR3 extends over 9 amino acids. The germline gives CDR1 SGHAT, CDR2 FQNNGV. The V gene lost 5 bases and the J gene lost 11 bases, with 6 bases spanning the gap. The DNA of the CDR3 is TGTGCCAGCAGCCCAGTTGCTTTCTTT. Translating gives CASSPVAFF.

The chain links TRBV28 to TRBJ2-3; perhaps TRBD2 as D (7 bases). The CDR3 is made up of 14 amino acids. The V gene lost 4 bases and the J gene lost 6 bases, with 14 bases spanning the gap. Germline V lookup: CDR1 MDHEN, CDR2 SYDVKM. The CDR3 DNA follows: TGTGCCAGCAGTTCCCCGGGGGGCTTGGATACGCAGTATTTT. Protein: CASSSPGGLDTQYF.

This rearrangement joins TRBV7-9 to TRBJ2-1; TRBD1 matches at 7 bases. The junction had 14 bases not matched to a gene; V was cut back by 5 bases and J by 10 bases. CDR1 SEHNR and CDR2 FQNEAQ come from the germline V gene (reference sequence). The length of the CDR3 is 15 residues. The CDR3 protein is CASSDRLQGIGEQFF. The CDR3 DNA reads as TGTGCCAGCAGCGATCGCTTACAGGGGATCGGCGAGCAGTTCTTC.

The chain has TRBV5-6 and TRBJ2-5; D perhaps matches TRBD2 (7 bases). Trimming took off 3 bases at V and 4 bases at J, with 13 bases between the two ends. This CDR3 has 14 amino acids. CDR1 and CDR2 from the germline V gene are SGHDT and YYEEEE. The CDR3 DNA reads TGTGCCAGCAGCTCTACTAGGGGGGGAGAGACCCAGTACTTC. This translates into CASSSTRGGETQYF.

The chain employs TRBV7-2 and TRBJ2-1; D ambiguous. In germline, CDR1 is SGHTA, CDR2 FQGNSA. V was trimmed by 2 bases and J by 4 bases, leaving 6 bases between them. The CDR3 runs to 13 residues. The CDR3 loop reads CASSLPIYNEQFF. The CDR3 DNA follows: TGTGCCAGCAGCTTACCTATTTACAATGAGCAGTTCTTC.

To note about this clone: Its ends do not fully match the called genes, so a read error is possible. The same CDR3 arises from other DNA sequences in this sample as well. CDR3: CASTSSDASYEQYF. The CDR3 DNA sequence: TGTGCCAGCACCTCGTCGGACGCCTCCTACGAGCAGTACTTC. The chain couples TRBV5-1 to TRBJ2-7, with D hard to call. This CDR3 contains 14 residues. In germline, CDR1 is SGHRS, CDR2 YFSETQ.

This clone was seen just once. The chain combines TRBV5-4 with TRBJ1-1; D remains ambiguous. The CDR3 is 14 amino acids. CDR1 is SGHNT and CDR2 is YYREEE in the germline V gene (reference sequence). V lost 4 bases to trimming and J lost 4 bases, with 14 bases between them. The CDR3 sequence: CASSREGEGTEAFF. The CDR3 nucleotides read TGTGCCAGCAGCAGGGAAGGAGAAGGCACTGAAGCTTTCTTT. Drawing the rest from reference TRBV5-4 and TRBJ1-1, the complete variable domain is ETGVTQSPTHLIKTRGQQVTLRCSSQSGHNTVSWYQQALGQGPQFIFQYYREEENGRGNFPPRFSGLQFPNYSSELNVNALELDDSALYLCASSREGEGTEAFFGQGTRLTVV.